This is a list of T cell receptor beta chains from one sample in a study of shared clonotypes between healthy human individuals. The table came from immunoSEQ multiplex PCR; TCRdb's copy has only in-frame clones and leaves some out. The table records millions of clones, 85% to 95% of them present only once. Sequencing was done on a sample of naive CD4+ T cells sorted from blood. These receptors all stem from a man aged 18 to 35 in good health. Each CDR3 is given with its conserved first and last residue. The order of the fields is J gene, clone size, V gene, D gene, CDR3 protein, CDR3 DNA. D genes are given only for firm matches. Some rows mark clone size as missing; the rest say once, few, many or name a class of expanded clone.

j_gene: TRBJ1-5
abundance: .
v_gene: TRBV6-1
d_gene: .
CDR3aa: CASSEATRQAQHF
CDR3nt: TGTGCCAGCAGTGAAGCGACCCGACAGGCCCAGCATTTT

j_gene: TRBJ1-1
abundance: .
v_gene: TRBV28
d_gene: TRBD1
CDR3aa: CASSSYSGGGRAEAFF
CDR3nt: TGTGCCAGCAGTTCGTATTCAGGGGGCGGGAGAGCTGAAGCTTTCTTT

j_gene: TRBJ2-7
abundance: .
v_gene: TRBV6-5
d_gene: .
CDR3aa: CASSSIGPYEQYF
CDR3nt: TGTGCCAGCAGTTCCATAGGGCCCTACGAGCAGTACTTC

j_gene: TRBJ2-1
abundance: few
v_gene: TRBV7-2
d_gene: TRBD2
CDR3aa: CASSLELRASGAYNEQFF
CDR3nt: TGTGCCAGCAGCTTAGAATTAAGGGCTAGCGGGGCGTACAATGAGCAGTTCTTC

j_gene: TRBJ2-7
abundance: .
v_gene: TRBV10-1
d_gene: .
CDR3aa: CASSDGGPEQYF
CDR3nt: TGCGCCAGCAGTGATGGGGGGCCCGAGCAGTACTTC

j_gene: TRBJ2-5
abundance: .
v_gene: TRBV27
d_gene: TRBD2
CDR3aa: CASSFRYRRLAGVEGAKVETQYF
CDR3nt: TGTGCCAGCAGTTTCAGATATCGTAGACTAGCGGGAGTCGAGGGGGCGAAGGTGGAGACCCAGTACTTC

j_gene: TRBJ2-3
abundance: .
v_gene: TRBV6-1
d_gene: TRBD2
CDR3aa: CAHGGTDTQYF
CDR3nt: TGTGCCCACGGGGGGACAGATACGCAGTATTTT

j_gene: TRBJ2-3
abundance: .
v_gene: TRBV9
d_gene: .
CDR3aa: CASSVALSTDTQYF
CDR3nt: TGTGCCAGCAGCGTAGCTCTAAGCACAGATACGCAGTATTTT

j_gene: TRBJ1-5
abundance: .
v_gene: TRBV7-2
d_gene: .
CDR3aa: CASSLQGVGQPQHF
CDR3nt: TGTGCCAGCAGCTTACAGGGTGTAGGTCAGCCCCAGCATTTT

j_gene: TRBJ2-7
abundance: .
v_gene: TRBV15
d_gene: TRBD2
CDR3aa: CATSSGLAGDEQYF
CDR3nt: TGTGCCACCAGCAGTGGACTAGCGGGAGACGAGCAGTACTTC

j_gene: TRBJ2-7
abundance: .
v_gene: TRBV7-2
d_gene: .
CDR3aa: CASSLGRREQYF
CDR3nt: TGTGCCAGCAGCTTAGGGAGGCGGGAGCAGTACTTC

j_gene: TRBJ2-3
abundance: .
v_gene: TRBV29-1
d_gene: .
CDR3aa: CSAPGHVLRVDPLPDTQYF
CDR3nt: TGCAGCGCCCCCGGCCACGTCCTCAGGGTCGATCCTCTCCCAGATACGCAGTATTTT

j_gene: TRBJ2-7
abundance: .
v_gene: TRBV6-5
d_gene: .
CDR3aa: CASSRRFSYEQYF
CDR3nt: TGTGCCAGCAGCCGTCGGTTCTCCTACGAGCAGTACTTC

j_gene: TRBJ2-1
abundance: .
v_gene: TRBV18
d_gene: .
CDR3aa: CASSPDRTYNEQFF
CDR3nt: TGTGCCAGCTCACCAGACAGGACCTACAATGAGCAGTTCTTC

j_gene: TRBJ2-1
abundance: once
v_gene: TRBV4-2
d_gene: .
CDR3aa: CASSPGAGRKGYNEQFF
CDR3nt: TGTGCCAGCAGCCCGGGGGCCGGGCGGAAGGGATACAATGAGCAGTTCTTC

j_gene: TRBJ2-5
abundance: .
v_gene: TRBV6-6
d_gene: .
CDR3aa: CASIGTVKETQYF
CDR3nt: TGTGCCAGCATCGGGACGGTGAAAGAGACCCAGTACTTC

j_gene: TRBJ1-5
abundance: .
v_gene: TRBV7-8
d_gene: .
CDR3aa: CASSLDGGPNQPQHF
CDR3nt: TGTGCCAGCAGCTTAGATGGTGGACCCAATCAGCCCCAGCATTTT

j_gene: TRBJ2-2
abundance: .
v_gene: TRBV7-6
d_gene: .
CDR3aa: CASSRGGGELFF
CDR3nt: TGTGCCAGCAGCCGCGGTGGCGGGGAGCTGTTTTTT

j_gene: TRBJ2-7
abundance: .
v_gene: TRBV5-1
d_gene: TRBD1
CDR3aa: CASNPHDRGYEQYF
CDR3nt: TGCGCCAGCAACCCACACGACAGGGGCTACGAGCAGTACTTC

j_gene: TRBJ1-5
abundance: .
v_gene: TRBV10-3
d_gene: TRBD1
CDR3aa: CAIRETGASNQPQHF
CDR3nt: TGTGCCATCAGGGAGACAGGGGCTAGCAATCAGCCCCAGCATTTT

j_gene: TRBJ2-1
abundance: .
v_gene: TRBV6-1
d_gene: .
CDR3aa: CASSERTALSYNEQFF
CDR3nt: TGTGCCAGCAGTGAGAGGACAGCTCTCTCCTACAATGAGCAGTTCTTC

j_gene: TRBJ2-6
abundance: .
v_gene: TRBV5-1
d_gene: .
CDR3aa: CASSSGGVGGANVLTF
CDR3nt: TGCGCCAGCAGCTCCGGGGGCGTCGGTGGGGCCAACGTCCTGACTTTC

j_gene: TRBJ2-7
abundance: .
v_gene: TRBV7-2
d_gene: TRBD1
CDR3aa: CASSQFRDRGYEQYF
CDR3nt: TGTGCCAGCAGCCAATTCCGGGACAGGGGGTACGAGCAGTACTTC

j_gene: TRBJ1-6
abundance: .
v_gene: TRBV5-1
d_gene: .
CDR3aa: CASSLEVGNSPLHF
CDR3nt: TGCGCCAGCAGCTTGGAGGTTGGGAATTCACCCCTCCACTTT

j_gene: TRBJ2-1
abundance: .
v_gene: TRBV5-1
d_gene: TRBD1
CDR3aa: CASSPRDRSFYNEQFF
CDR3nt: TGCGCCAGCAGCCCCCGGGACAGGTCCTTCTACAATGAGCAGTTCTTC

j_gene: TRBJ1-2
abundance: .
v_gene: TRBV11-2
d_gene: .
CDR3aa: CASSSAGYGYTF
CDR3nt: TGTGCCAGCAGCTCGGCAGGCTATGGCTACACCTTC

j_gene: TRBJ1-1
abundance: .
v_gene: TRBV29-1
d_gene: .
CDR3aa: CSVGRQMGTEAFF
CDR3nt: TGCAGCGTCGGACGGCAGATGGGCACTGAAGCTTTCTTT

j_gene: TRBJ1-4
abundance: once
v_gene: TRBV27
d_gene: TRBD1
CDR3aa: CASSLLHGTGDLNEKLFF
CDR3nt: TGTGCCAGCAGTTTACTCCATGGGACAGGGGACCTTAATGAAAAACTGTTTTTT

j_gene: TRBJ2-7
abundance: .
v_gene: TRBV7-9
d_gene: TRBD2
CDR3aa: CASSSLAGTYEQYF
CDR3nt: TGTGCCAGCAGCTCACTAGCGGGGACCTACGAGCAGTACTTC

j_gene: TRBJ1-2
abundance: once
v_gene: TRBV2
d_gene: .
CDR3aa: CASSGGSSKTRGGYTF
CDR3nt: TGTGCCAGCAGTGGCGGGTCTAGTAAAACGCGCGGCGGCTACACCTTC

j_gene: TRBJ2-7
abundance: .
v_gene: TRBV7-9
d_gene: .
CDR3aa: CASSHPTSSEQYF
CDR3nt: TGTGCCAGCAGCCACCCCACTAGTTCCGAGCAGTACTTC

j_gene: TRBJ1-1
abundance: .
v_gene: TRBV4-3
d_gene: TRBD1
CDR3aa: CASSHPDRGRVPPLNTEAFF
CDR3nt: TGCGCCAGCAGCCACCCGGACAGGGGCCGAGTCCCTCCTTTAAACACTGAAGCTTTCTTT

j_gene: TRBJ1-2
abundance: .
v_gene: TRBV7-2
d_gene: .
CDR3aa: CASSPRTESYGYTF
CDR3nt: TGTGCCAGCTCCCCTAGGACAGAAAGCTATGGCTACACCTTC

j_gene: TRBJ2-1
abundance: .
v_gene: TRBV7-2
d_gene: .
CDR3aa: CASSSGTPDNEQFF
CDR3nt: TGTGCCAGCAGCTCCGGGACCCCAGACAATGAGCAGTTCTTC

j_gene: TRBJ2-3
abundance: few
v_gene: TRBV13
d_gene: TRBD2
CDR3aa: CASSPATSVTDTQYF
CDR3nt: TGTGCCAGCAGCCCCGCCACTAGCGTCACAGATACGCAGTATTTT

j_gene: TRBJ1-2
abundance: .
v_gene: TRBV11-2
d_gene: TRBD1
CDR3aa: CASSWTGGHGYTF
CDR3nt: TGTGCCAGCAGCTGGACAGGGGGTCATGGCTACACCTTC

j_gene: TRBJ2-3
abundance: .
v_gene: TRBV29-1
d_gene: .
CDR3aa: CSVGLRGDTDTQYF
CDR3nt: TGCAGCGTTGGGTTGCGGGGTGACACAGATACGCAGTATTTT

j_gene: TRBJ1-5
abundance: .
v_gene: TRBV2
d_gene: .
CDR3aa: CASSLTGDSNQPQHF
CDR3nt: TGTGCCAGCAGTTTGACAGGAGATAGCAATCAGCCCCAGCATTTT

j_gene: TRBJ2-2
abundance: .
v_gene: TRBV9
d_gene: TRBD2
CDR3aa: CASSVGLAGGRTGELFF
CDR3nt: TGTGCCAGCAGCGTAGGCCTAGCGGGAGGTAGGACCGGGGAGCTGTTTTTT

j_gene: TRBJ1-2
abundance: .
v_gene: TRBV18
d_gene: .
CDR3aa: CASSPGQNYGYTF
CDR3nt: TGTGCCAGCTCACCCGGACAAAACTATGGCTACACCTTC

j_gene: TRBJ2-4
abundance: .
v_gene: TRBV10-3
d_gene: .
CDR3aa: CAISESNTQNIQYF
CDR3nt: TGTGCCATCAGTGAGTCGAACACCCAAAACATTCAGTACTTC

j_gene: TRBJ1-6
abundance: .
v_gene: TRBV28
d_gene: .
CDR3aa: CASNLIGSPLHF
CDR3nt: TGTGCCAGCAACCTCATAGGTTCACCCCTCCACTTT

j_gene: TRBJ2-1
abundance: once
v_gene: TRBV5-1
d_gene: TRBD2
CDR3aa: CASSLGSSGGFNEQFF
CDR3nt: TGCGCCAGCAGCTTGGGGTCTAGCGGGGGCTTCAATGAGCAGTTCTTC

j_gene: TRBJ2-7
abundance: .
v_gene: TRBV7-2
d_gene: .
CDR3aa: CASSLAQGTYEQYF
CDR3nt: TGTGCCAGCAGCTTAGCTCAGGGGACCTACGAGCAGTACTTC

j_gene: TRBJ2-1
abundance: once
v_gene: TRBV7-9
d_gene: TRBD2
CDR3aa: CASSSAASGRGYNEQFF
CDR3nt: TGTGCCAGCAGCTCCGCGGCTAGCGGGAGAGGCTACAATGAGCAGTTCTTC

j_gene: TRBJ1-4
abundance: .
v_gene: TRBV27
d_gene: TRBD1
CDR3aa: CASSPLGQGTEKLFF
CDR3nt: TGTGCCAGCAGTCCCTTGGGACAGGGGACTGAAAAACTGTTTTTT

j_gene: TRBJ2-7
abundance: .
v_gene: TRBV29-1
d_gene: TRBD2
CDR3aa: CSVVAGGGHEQYF
CDR3nt: TGCAGCGTTGTGGCGGGGGGCGGCCACGAGCAGTACTTC

j_gene: TRBJ2-3
abundance: .
v_gene: TRBV5-1
d_gene: .
CDR3aa: CASSLMLNTQYF
CDR3nt: TGCGCCAGCAGCTTGATGCTTAATACGCAGTATTTT

j_gene: TRBJ1-3
abundance: .
v_gene: TRBV14
d_gene: .
CDR3aa: CASSLQGNTIYF
CDR3nt: TGTGCCAGCAGCCTCCAGGGAAACACCATATATTTT

j_gene: TRBJ2-2
abundance: .
v_gene: TRBV5-4
d_gene: .
CDR3aa: CASSLGVPGELFF
CDR3nt: TGTGCCAGCAGCTTGGGGGTCCCCGGGGAGCTGTTTTTT

j_gene: TRBJ2-5
abundance: .
v_gene: TRBV9
d_gene: .
CDR3aa: CASIGDHEETQYF
CDR3nt: TGTGCCAGCATCGGAGATCACGAGGAGACCCAGTACTTC

j_gene: TRBJ1-6
abundance: once
v_gene: TRBV5-1
d_gene: .
CDR3aa: CASSLEGEISPLHF
CDR3nt: TGCGCCAGCAGCTTAGAGGGAGAGATTTCACCCCTCCACTTT

j_gene: TRBJ1-3
abundance: .
v_gene: TRBV7-9
d_gene: .
CDR3aa: CASSLAGLNSGNTIYF
CDR3nt: TGTGCCAGCAGCTTAGCCGGCCTCAACTCTGGAAACACCATATATTTT

j_gene: TRBJ1-4
abundance: .
v_gene: TRBV10-3
d_gene: .
CDR3aa: CAKHREKLFF
CDR3nt: TGTGCCAAGCATCGTGAAAAACTGTTTTTT

j_gene: TRBJ1-1
abundance: .
v_gene: TRBV18
d_gene: TRBD1
CDR3aa: CASSPGTGLEAFF
CDR3nt: TGTGCCAGCTCACCAGGGACAGGCCTTGAAGCTTTCTTT